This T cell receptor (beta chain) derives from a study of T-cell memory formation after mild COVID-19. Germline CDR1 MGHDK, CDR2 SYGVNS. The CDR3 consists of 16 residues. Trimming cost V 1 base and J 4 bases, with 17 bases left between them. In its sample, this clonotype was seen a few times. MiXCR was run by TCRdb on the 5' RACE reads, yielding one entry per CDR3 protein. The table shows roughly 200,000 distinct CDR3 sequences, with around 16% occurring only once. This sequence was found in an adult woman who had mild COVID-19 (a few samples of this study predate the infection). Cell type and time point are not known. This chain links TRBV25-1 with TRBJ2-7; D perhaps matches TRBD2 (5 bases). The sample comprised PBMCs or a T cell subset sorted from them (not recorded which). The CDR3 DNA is TGTGCCAGCAGTGAATCCGGGGAAAACTCGGGATACGAGCAGTACTTC. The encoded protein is CASSESGENSGYEQYF.